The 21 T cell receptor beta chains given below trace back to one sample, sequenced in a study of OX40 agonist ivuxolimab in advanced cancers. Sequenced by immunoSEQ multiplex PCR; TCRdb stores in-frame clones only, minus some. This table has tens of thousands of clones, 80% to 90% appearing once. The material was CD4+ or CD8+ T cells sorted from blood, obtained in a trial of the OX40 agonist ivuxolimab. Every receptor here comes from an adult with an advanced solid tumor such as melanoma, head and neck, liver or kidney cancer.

CDR3 sequence (DNA): TGTGCCAGCAGCCCAACTACGACAGGGGGCATCGCCTACGAGCAGTACTTC. It codes for CASSPTTTGGIAYEQYF. The chain carries TRBV5-5 and TRBJ2-7; TRBD1 matches 10 bases. The ends lost 4 bases at V and 2 bases at J; junction bases unmatched: 12. Germline CDR1 reads SGHKS; CDR2 reads YYEKEE (reference sequence). This CDR3 has 17 residues. Using reference TRBV5-5 and TRBJ2-7 for the parts outside the CDR3, the full variable domain is DAGVTQSPTHLIKTRGQQVTLRCSPISGHKSVSWYQQVLGQGPQFIFQYYEKEERGRGNFPDRFSARQFPNYSSELNVNALLLGDSALYLCASSPTTTGGIAYEQYFGPGTRLTVT.

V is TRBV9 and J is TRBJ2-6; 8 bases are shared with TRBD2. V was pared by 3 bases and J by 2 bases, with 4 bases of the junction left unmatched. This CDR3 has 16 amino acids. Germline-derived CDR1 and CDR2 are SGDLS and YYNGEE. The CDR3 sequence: CASSATGGPGANVLTF. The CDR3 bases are TGTGCCAGCAGCGCGACGGGGGGGCCTGGGGCCAACGTCCTGACTTTC.

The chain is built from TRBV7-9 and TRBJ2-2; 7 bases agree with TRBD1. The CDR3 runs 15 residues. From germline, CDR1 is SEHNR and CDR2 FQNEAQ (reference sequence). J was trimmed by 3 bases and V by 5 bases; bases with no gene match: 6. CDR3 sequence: CASSRGTGDTGELFF. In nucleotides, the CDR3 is TGTGCCAGCAGCAGGGGAACAGGGGACACCGGGGAGCTGTTTTTT.

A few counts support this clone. The CDR3, as DNA: TGTGCCTGGAGTGTAGGGGGGCACCAGCCCCAGCATTTT. Translation: CAWSVGGHQPQHF. The rearrangement links TRBV30 to TRBJ1-5; D may be TRBD1 (6 bases). V lost 0 bases to trimming and J lost 7 bases, with 10 bases between them. The CDR3 has 13 residues. Germline V gives CDR1 GTSNPN, CDR2 SVGIG (reference sequence).

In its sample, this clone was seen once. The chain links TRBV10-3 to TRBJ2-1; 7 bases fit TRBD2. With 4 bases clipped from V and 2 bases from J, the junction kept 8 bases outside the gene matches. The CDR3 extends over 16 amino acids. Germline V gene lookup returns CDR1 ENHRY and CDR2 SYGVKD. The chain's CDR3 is CAISGETSLTYNEQFF. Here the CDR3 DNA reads TGTGCCATCAGTGGGGAGACTAGCCTGACCTACAATGAGCAGTTCTTC.

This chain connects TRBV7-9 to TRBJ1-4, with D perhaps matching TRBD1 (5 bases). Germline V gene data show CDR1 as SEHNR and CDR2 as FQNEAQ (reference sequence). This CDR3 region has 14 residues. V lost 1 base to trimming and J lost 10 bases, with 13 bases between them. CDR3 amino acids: CASSLVDDGGKLFF. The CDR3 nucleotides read TGTGCCAGCAGCTTAGTAGATGACGGGGGAAAACTGTTTTTT.

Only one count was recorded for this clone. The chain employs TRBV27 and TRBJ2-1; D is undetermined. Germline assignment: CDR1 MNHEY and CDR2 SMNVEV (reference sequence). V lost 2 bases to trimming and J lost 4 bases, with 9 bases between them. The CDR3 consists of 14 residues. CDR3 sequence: CASSLGVQYNEQFF. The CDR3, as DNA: TGTGCCAGCAGTTTAGGGGTCCAGTACAATGAGCAGTTCTTC.

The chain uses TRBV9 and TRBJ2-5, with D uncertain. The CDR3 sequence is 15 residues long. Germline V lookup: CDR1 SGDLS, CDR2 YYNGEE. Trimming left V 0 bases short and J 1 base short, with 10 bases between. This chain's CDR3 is CASSVGMGVQETQYF. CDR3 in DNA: TGTGCCAGCAGCGTAGGTATGGGCGTCCAAGAGACCCAGTACTTC.

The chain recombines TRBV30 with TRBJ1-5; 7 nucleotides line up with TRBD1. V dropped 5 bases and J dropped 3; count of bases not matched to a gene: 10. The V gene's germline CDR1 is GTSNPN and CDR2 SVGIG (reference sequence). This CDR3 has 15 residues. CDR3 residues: CAWGGDSLFNQPQHF. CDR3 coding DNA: TGTGCCTGGGGCGGGGACAGCCTTTTCAATCAGCCCCAGCATTTT.

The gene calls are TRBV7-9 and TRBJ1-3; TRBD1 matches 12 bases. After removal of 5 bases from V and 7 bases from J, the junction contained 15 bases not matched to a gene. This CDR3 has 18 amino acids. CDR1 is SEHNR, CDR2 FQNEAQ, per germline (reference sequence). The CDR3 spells CASSPPWGTGGDGNTIYF. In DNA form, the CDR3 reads TGTGCCAGCAGCCCCCCCTGGGGGACAGGGGGCGACGGGAACACCATATATTTT.

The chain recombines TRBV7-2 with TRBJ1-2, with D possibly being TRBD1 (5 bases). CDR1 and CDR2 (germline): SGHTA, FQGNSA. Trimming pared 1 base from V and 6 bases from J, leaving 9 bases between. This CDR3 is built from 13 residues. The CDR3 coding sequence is TGTGCCAGCAGCTTAGGAGGGGTCGATGGCTACACCTTC. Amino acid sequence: CASSLGGVDGYTF.

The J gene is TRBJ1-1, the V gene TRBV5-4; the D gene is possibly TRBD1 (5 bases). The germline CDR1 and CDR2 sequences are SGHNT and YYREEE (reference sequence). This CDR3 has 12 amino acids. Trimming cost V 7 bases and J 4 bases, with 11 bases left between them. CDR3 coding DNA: TGTGCCAGCGGCCACGGGGCCACTGAAGCTTTCTTT. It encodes CASGHGATEAFF.

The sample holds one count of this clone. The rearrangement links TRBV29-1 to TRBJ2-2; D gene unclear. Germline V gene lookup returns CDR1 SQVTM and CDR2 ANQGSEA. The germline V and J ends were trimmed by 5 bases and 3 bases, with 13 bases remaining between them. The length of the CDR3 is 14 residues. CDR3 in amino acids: CSVRSRVHTGELFF. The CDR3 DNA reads TGCAGCGTTCGATCCCGCGTCCACACCGGGGAGCTGTTTTTT.

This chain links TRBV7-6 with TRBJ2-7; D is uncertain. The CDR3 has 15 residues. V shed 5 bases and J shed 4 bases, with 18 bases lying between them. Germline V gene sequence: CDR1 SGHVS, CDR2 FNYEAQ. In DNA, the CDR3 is TGTGCCAGCAGCCCGGCGCCTCATTCTAAATACGAGCAGTACTTC. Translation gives CASSPAPHSKYEQYF.

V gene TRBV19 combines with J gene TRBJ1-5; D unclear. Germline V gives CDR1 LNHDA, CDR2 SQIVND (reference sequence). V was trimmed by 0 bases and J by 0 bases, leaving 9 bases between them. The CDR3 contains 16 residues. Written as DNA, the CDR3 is TGTGCCAGTAGTATAGAACGGCAGTATAGCAATCAGCCCCAGCATTTT. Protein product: CASSIERQYSNQPQHF. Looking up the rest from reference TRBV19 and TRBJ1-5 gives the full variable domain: DGGITQSPKYLFRKEGQNVTLSCEQNLNHDAMYWYRQDPGQGLRLIYYSQIVNDFQKGDIAEGYSVSREKKESFPLTVTSAQKNPTAFYLCASSIERQYSNQPQHFGDGTRLSIL.

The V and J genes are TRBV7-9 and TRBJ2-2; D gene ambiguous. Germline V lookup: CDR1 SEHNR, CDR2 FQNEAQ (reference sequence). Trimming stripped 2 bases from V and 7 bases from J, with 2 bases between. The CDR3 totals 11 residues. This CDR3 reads CASSLIGELFF. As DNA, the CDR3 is TGTGCCAGCAGCTTAATCGGGGAGCTGTTTTTT.

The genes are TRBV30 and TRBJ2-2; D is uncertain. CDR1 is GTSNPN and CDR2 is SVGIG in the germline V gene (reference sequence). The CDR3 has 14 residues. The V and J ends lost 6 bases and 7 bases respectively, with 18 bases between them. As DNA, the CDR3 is TGTGCCTGCCTAAGGGCGTCCACATTCGGGGAGCTGTTTTTT. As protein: CACLRASTFGELFF.

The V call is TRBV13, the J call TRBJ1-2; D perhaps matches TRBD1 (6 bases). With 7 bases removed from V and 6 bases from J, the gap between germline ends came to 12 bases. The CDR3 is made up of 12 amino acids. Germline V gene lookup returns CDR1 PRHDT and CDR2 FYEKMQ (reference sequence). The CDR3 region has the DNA TGTGCCAGCACCGGGCAGGGGAATGGCTACACCTTC. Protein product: CASTGQGNGYTF.

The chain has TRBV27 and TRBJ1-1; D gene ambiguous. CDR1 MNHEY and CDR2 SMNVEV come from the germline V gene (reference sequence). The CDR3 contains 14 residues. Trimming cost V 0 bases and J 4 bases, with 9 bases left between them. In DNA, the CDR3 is TGTGCCAGCAGTTTATCCCGCGCCGGCACTGAAGCTTTCTTT. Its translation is CASSLSRAGTEAFF.

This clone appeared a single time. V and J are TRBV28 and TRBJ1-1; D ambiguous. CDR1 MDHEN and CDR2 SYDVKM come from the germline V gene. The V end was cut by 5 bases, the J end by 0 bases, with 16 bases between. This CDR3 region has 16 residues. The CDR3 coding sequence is TGTGCCAGCAGTGCCCGTCCAACCGGGGTGAACACTGAAGCTTTCTTT. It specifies CASSARPTGVNTEAFF. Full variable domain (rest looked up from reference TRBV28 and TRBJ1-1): DVKVTQSSRYLVKRTGEKVFLECVQDMDHENMFWYRQDPGLGLRLIYFSYDVKMKEKGDIPEGYSVSREKKERFSLILESASTNQTSMYLCASSARPTGVNTEAFFGQGTRLTVV.

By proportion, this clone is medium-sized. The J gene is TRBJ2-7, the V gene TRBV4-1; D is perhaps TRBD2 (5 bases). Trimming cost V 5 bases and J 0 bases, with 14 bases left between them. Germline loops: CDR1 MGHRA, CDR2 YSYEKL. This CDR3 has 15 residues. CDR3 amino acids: CASSKILGSSYEQYF. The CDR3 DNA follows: TGCGCCAGCAGCAAAATACTGGGGAGCTCCTACGAGCAGTACTTC.